This TCR beta chain was documented in a study of blood T cell repertoires in COVID-19. Background on the study: Samples taken during acute and convalescent COVID-19 were collected in the United States, Italy and Spain. The analysed material was cDNA or gDNA that came from T cells, B-cell-depleted T cells, or PBMCs.

Germline CDR1 and CDR2: LNHDA and SQIVND (reference sequence). This CDR3 comprises 14 residues. V lost 6 bases and J lost 7, with 16 bases in between. Authors' analysis steps: Estimation of nucleated cell counts relied on the amplification of reference gene primers. Assay: immunoSEQ multiplex PCR; the TCRdb copy retains only in-frame clones and omits some. Clone size and V and J calls were adopted from that table, with D and trimming inferred from the DNA. The repertoire has more than 200,000 clones, 75% to 85% of them found once; the top ten carry about 1.4%. The chain joins TRBV19 to TRBJ1-5; D gene uncertain. Sequencing used peripheral blood. The sequence was obtained from a woman in her 40s who had recovered from COVID-19. CDR3 sequence (DNA): TGTGCCAGTAGACCCCCTCAGGTAAAACAGCCCCAGCATTTT. Protein product: CASRPPQVKQPQHF.